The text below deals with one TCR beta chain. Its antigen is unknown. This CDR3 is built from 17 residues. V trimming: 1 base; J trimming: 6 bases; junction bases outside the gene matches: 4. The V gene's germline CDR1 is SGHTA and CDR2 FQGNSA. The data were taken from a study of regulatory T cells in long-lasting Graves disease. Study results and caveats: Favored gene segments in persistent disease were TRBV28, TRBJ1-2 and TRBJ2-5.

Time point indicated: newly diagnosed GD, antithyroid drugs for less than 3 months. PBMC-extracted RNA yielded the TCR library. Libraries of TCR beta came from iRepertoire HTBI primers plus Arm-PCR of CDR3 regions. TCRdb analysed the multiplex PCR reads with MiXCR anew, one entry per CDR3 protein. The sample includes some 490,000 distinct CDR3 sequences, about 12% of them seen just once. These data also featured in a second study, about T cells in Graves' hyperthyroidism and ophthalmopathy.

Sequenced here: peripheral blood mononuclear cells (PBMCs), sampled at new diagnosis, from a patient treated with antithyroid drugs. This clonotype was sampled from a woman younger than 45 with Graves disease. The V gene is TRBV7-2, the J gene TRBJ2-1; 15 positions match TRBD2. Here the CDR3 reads CASSLDRTSGRVNEQFF. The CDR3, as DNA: TGTGCCAGCAGCTTAGACCGGACTAGCGGGAGGGTCAATGAGCAGTTCTTC.